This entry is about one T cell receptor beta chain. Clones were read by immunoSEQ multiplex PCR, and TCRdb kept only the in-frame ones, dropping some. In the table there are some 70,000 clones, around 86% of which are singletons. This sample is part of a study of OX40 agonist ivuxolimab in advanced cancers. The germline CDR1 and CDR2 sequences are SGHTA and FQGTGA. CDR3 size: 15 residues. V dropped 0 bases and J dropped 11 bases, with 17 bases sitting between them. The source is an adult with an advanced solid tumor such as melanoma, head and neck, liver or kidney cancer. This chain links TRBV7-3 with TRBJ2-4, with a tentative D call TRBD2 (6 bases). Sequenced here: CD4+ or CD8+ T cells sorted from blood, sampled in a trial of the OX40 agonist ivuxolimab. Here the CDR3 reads CASSLTRDPGGVQYF. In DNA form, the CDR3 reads TGTGCCAGCAGCTTAACCCGGGATCCTGGAGGGGTTCAGTACTTC.